This T cell receptor beta chain emerged from a study of blood T cell repertoires in COVID-19. On the study more broadly: The United States, Italy and Spain supplied acute and convalescent COVID-19 samples.

Assay used: immunoSEQ multiplex PCR; TCRdb lists only in-frame clones, some missing. The data contain tens of thousands of clones, roughly 82% of them seen just once; the ten biggest clones take up 15% to 20%. This TCR was recovered from a human donor in a cohort sampled during active COVID-19. The sample comprised peripheral blood.

The CDR3 region has the DNA TGTGCCAGCAGCGTAGTGGGAGGAGCGTCCGGGGAGCTGTTTTTT. Its protein is CASSVVGGASGELFF. The chain joins TRBV9 to TRBJ2-2, with a tentative D call TRBD2 (6 bases). With 0 bases removed from V and 6 bases from J, the gap between germline ends came to 12 bases. The CDR3 is made up of 15 amino acids. The germline V gene encodes CDR1 SGDLS and CDR2 YYNGEE.